Here is one T cell receptor (beta chain) with its context. This specimen comes from a study of graft-versus-host responses after intestinal transplantation. Looking at the study overall: Anti-thymocyte globulin was used for induction in all recipients, who then took tacrolimus and steroids for roughly 3 years.

Sequencing was performed with immunoSEQ multiplex PCR; in TCRdb, only in-frame clones are kept and a portion is missing. The sample has 9,500 or so clones; approximately 90% are singletons. The material sequenced was PBMCs, taken 242 days after intestinal transplant. The origin of this receptor is a human patient who received an intestinal transplant, so some T cells may come from the graft donor.

The CDR3 protein is CASRTGGAQPQHF. The CDR3 bases are TGTGCCAGCCGGACAGGGGGCGCCCAGCCCCAGCATTTT. The gene calls are TRBV2 and TRBJ1-5, with 11 positions matching TRBD1. The length of the CDR3 is 13 residues. Germline-derived CDR1 and CDR2 are SNHLY and FYNNEI. Trimming removed 8 bases from V and 7 bases from J; junction bases left unmatched: 4.